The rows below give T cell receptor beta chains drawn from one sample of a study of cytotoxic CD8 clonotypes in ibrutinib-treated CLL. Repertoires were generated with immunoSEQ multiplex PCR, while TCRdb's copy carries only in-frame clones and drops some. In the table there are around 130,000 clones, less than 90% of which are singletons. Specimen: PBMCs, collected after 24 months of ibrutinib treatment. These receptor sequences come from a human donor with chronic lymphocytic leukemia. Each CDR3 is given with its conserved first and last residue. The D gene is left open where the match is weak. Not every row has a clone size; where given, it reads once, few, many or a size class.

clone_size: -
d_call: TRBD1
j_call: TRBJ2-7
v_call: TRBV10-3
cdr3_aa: CAISDPTGGAVYEQYF
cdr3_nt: TGTGCCATCAGTGACCCGACAGGGGGTGCGGTGTACGAGCAGTACTTC

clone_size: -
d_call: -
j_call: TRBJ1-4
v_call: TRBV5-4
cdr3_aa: CASSFRAPRGEKLFF
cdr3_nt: TGTGCCAGCAGCTTCAGAGCCCCTCGGGGGGAAAAACTGTTTTTT

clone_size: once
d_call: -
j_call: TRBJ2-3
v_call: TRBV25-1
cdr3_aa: CASSGSEIHYTDTQYF
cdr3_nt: TGTGCCAGCAGTGGGTCGGAGATTCACTACACAGATACGCAGTATTTT

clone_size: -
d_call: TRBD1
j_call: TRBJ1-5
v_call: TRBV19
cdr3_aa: CASSTGGVSNQPQHF
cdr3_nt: TGTGCCAGTAGTACAGGGGGGGTAAGCAATCAGCCCCAGCATTTT

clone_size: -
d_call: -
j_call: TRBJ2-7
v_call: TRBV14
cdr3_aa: CASSNFGFGEQYF
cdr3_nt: TGTGCCAGCAGCAATTTCGGGTTCGGCGAGCAGTACTTC

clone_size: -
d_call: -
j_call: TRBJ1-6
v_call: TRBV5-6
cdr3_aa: CASSYEGGAIRSPLHF
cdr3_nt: TGTGCCAGCAGTTACGAGGGGGGGGCGATTAGATCACCCCTCCACTTT

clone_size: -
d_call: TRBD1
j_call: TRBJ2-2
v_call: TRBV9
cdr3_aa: CASSVAGQGSLAGELFF
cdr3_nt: TGTGCCAGCAGCGTGGCCGGACAGGGGAGTTTGGCCGGGGAGCTGTTTTTT

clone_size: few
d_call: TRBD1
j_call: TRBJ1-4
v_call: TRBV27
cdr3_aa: CASSPRGRTPEKLFF
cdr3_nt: TGTGCCAGCAGTCCCAGGGGGCGGACGCCAGAAAAACTGTTTTTT

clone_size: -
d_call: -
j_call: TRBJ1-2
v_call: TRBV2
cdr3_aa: CASSEFGVNYGYTF
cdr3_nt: TGTGCCAGCAGTGAATTCGGCGTTAACTATGGCTACACCTTC

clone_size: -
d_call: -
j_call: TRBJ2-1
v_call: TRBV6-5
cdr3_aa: CASSALRDEQFF
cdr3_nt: TGTGCCAGCAGCGCACTCCGGGATGAGCAGTTCTTC

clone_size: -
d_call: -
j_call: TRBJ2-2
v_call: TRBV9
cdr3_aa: CASSAQGITGELFF
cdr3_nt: TGTGCCAGCAGCGCGCAGGGGATCACCGGGGAGCTGTTTTTT

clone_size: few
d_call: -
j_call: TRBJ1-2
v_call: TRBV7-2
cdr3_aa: CASSFTDDYTF
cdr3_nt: TGTGCCAGCAGCTTTACCGACGACTACACCTTC

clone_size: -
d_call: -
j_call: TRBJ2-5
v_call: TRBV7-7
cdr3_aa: CASSFSQDEAKTQYF
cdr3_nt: TGTGCCAGCAGCTTTTCCCAGGATGAGGCGAAGACCCAGTACTTC

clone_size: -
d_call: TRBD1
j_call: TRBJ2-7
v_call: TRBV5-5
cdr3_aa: CASSSKSGQGFPYEQYF
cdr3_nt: TGTGCCAGCAGCTCGAAGTCGGGACAGGGGTTTCCCTACGAGCAGTACTTC